This T cell receptor (beta chain) was obtained from a study of T-cell reconstitution after alpha-beta-depleted transplantation in children. Germline V gene lookup returns CDR1 LGHDT and CDR2 YNNKEL (reference sequence). V lost 2 bases and J 3 bases, leaving 9 bases between the germline ends. CDR3 length: 14 residues. Molecular barcoding with unique molecular identifiers was used for the TCRbeta library. TCRdb processed the PCR reads anew with MiXCR; each CDR3 protein has one entry. The table records about 980,000 distinct CDR3 sequences, around 30% of them present only once. The chain couples TRBV3-1 to TRBJ2-3; D gene unclear. The clonotype originates from a boy in the first two years of life who had a stem cell transplant for SCID, so the T cells may come from the graft donor. The sample here was PBMCs, mostly from graft donor cells, taken 360 days after TCRalphabeta/CD19-depleted stem cell transplant. CDR3: CASSQMRATDTQYF. CDR3 in DNA: TGTGCCAGCAGCCAAATGAGAGCTACAGATACGCAGTATTTT.